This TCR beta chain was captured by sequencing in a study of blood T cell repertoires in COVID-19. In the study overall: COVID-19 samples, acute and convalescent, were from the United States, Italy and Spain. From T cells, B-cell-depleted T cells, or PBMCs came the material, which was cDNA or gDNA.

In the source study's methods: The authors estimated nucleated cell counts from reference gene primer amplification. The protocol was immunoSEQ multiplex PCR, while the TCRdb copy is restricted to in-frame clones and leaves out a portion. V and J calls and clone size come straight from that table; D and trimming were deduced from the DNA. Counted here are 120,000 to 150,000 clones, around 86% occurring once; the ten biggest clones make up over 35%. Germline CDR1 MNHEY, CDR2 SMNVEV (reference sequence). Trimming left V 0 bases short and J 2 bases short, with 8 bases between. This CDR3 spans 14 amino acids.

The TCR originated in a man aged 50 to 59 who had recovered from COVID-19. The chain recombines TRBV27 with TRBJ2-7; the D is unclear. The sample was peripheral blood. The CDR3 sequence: CASSLSGPAYEQYF. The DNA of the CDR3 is TGTGCCAGCAGTTTATCGGGCCCAGCCTACGAGCAGTACTTC.